These 5 T cell receptor beta chains originate from one sample sequenced in a study of blood T cell repertoires in COVID-19. Sequenced by immunoSEQ multiplex PCR; TCRdb stores in-frame clones only, minus some. This table has tens of thousands of clones, about 91% appearing once. Specimen: peripheral blood. The receptors originated from a woman older than 75 with acute or convalescent COVID-19.

This clone has a single count. This rearrangement joins TRBV7-3 to TRBJ2-2; D might be TRBD2 (6 bases). The CDR3 runs 15 residues. Trimming shortened V by 2 bases and J by 4 bases, and 11 bases separated the two germline ends. Germline V lookup: CDR1 SGHTA, CDR2 FQGTGA. The CDR3 protein is CASSLERGGTGELFF. The CDR3 DNA follows: TGTGCCAGCAGCTTAGAAAGGGGAGGCACCGGGGAGCTGTTTTTT.

Written as DNA, the CDR3 is TGTGCCAGCAGCCGGGGACTAGCGGGGGGACGCGTGTTCTTC. Translating gives CASSRGLAGGRVFF. The chain combines TRBV5-8 with TRBJ2-1, with 15 nucleotides matching TRBD2. CDR1 is SGHTS and CDR2 is YDEGEE in the germline V gene. The CDR3 loop spans 14 amino acids. Trimming at V came to 4 bases and at J to 15 bases, leaving 8 bases not matched to a gene.

The chain carries TRBV2 and TRBJ1-3, with D unclear. The CDR3 runs 12 residues. Trimming shortened V by 4 bases and J by 7 bases, and 8 bases separated the two germline ends. From germline, CDR1 is SNHLY and CDR2 FYNNEI. CDR3 nucleotide sequence: TGTGCCAGCAGTGTTGAGGCCAACACCATATATTTT. It codes for CASSVEANTIYF. The full variable domain, with the rest looked up from reference TRBV2 and TRBJ1-3, is EPEVTQTPSHQVTQMGQEVILRCVPISNHLYFYWYRQILGQKVEFLVSFYNNEISEKSEIFDDQFSVERPDGSNFTLKIRSTKLEDSAMYFCASSVEANTIYFGEGSWLTVV.

This clone was recorded a few times. The rearrangement joins TRBV20-1 to TRBJ1-6; possible D gene TRBD1, 5 bases. The CDR3 runs to 14 residues. Trimming removed 3 bases at V and 9 bases at J, with 15 bases between. In germline, CDR1 is DFQATT, CDR2 SNEGSKA (reference sequence). The CDR3 DNA sequence: TGCAGTGCTAGTCTTATCGGGGGTGGTTCACCCCTCCACTTT. It encodes CSASLIGGGSPLHF.

Comment on this clone: In the same sample, other DNA sequences code for this CDR3. The chain is built from TRBV5-1 and TRBJ2-7; 10 nucleotides agree with TRBD1. This CDR3 is built from 15 residues. J was trimmed by 1 base and V by 0 bases; bases with no gene match: 1. Germline values: CDR1 SGHRS, CDR2 YFSETQ. CDR3 loop: CASSLGTGGSYEQYF. CDR3 nucleotides: TGCGCCAGCAGCTTGGGGACAGGGGGGTCCTACGAGCAGTACTTC.